The TCR beta chain under discussion was sequenced for a study of tumor-infiltrating lymphocytes in localized non-small cell lung cancer. As to this clone: The antigen remains unidentified.

Study conclusions and caveats: Available tissue quantity limited TCR sequencing to a patient subset.

Germline assignment: CDR1 MGHRA and CDR2 YSYEKL. Trimming cost V 0 bases and J 1 base, with 8 bases left between them. The CDR3 length is 15 residues. Sequencing was performed with immunoSEQ multiplex PCR; in TCRdb, only in-frame clones are kept and a portion is missing. Here the sample spans around 24,000 clones, around 64% being singletons. This TCR derives from a human donor with non-small cell lung cancer. Sample: lung tumor tissue. The rearrangement joins TRBV4-1 to TRBJ2-3, with D unclear. The CDR3 sequence is CASSQETGRTDTQYF. Here the CDR3 DNA reads TGCGCCAGCAGCCAAGAGACGGGCCGCACAGATACGCAGTATTTT.